This T cell receptor (beta chain) was recorded in a study of blood T cell repertoires in COVID-19. Study-wide context: Sample material is recorded as cDNA or gDNA derived from T cells, B-cell-depleted T cells, or PBMCs.

Clones were read by immunoSEQ multiplex PCR, and TCRdb kept only the in-frame ones, dropping some. Here the sample spans 55,000 to 80,000 clones, 85% to 90% being singletons. CDR3 length equals 15 residues. Trimming stripped 2 bases from V and 6 bases from J, with 13 bases between. Germline V CDR1 and CDR2: MNHEY, SVGAGI. V is TRBV6-5 and J is TRBJ1-4; D gene uncertain. Source material: peripheral blood. This TCR was recovered from a man aged 70-80 years with acute or convalescent COVID-19. The CDR3 coding sequence is TGTGCCAGCAGTTACCGTGGGTCCCGGGATGAAAAACTGTTTTTT. Amino acids: CASSYRGSRDEKLFF.